This T cell receptor (beta chain) originates from a study of Tregs in tolerant kidney transplant recipients. Study-wide background: Related graft donors supplied nonmyeloablative bone marrow transplants, and mixed chimerism was transient. Regarding the study as a whole: Changing PCR primers prevented nucleotide comparison between some patients' samples. In tolerant patients, donor-specific Tregs outgrew total Tregs, suggesting antigen-driven expansion.

Note on this clone: Its antigen remains unknown.

Measured with immunoSEQ multiplex PCR; TCRdb has only the in-frame clones, and not every one. The table records 50,000 to 85,000 clones, 80% to 95% of them present only once. V lost 10 bases and J lost 6, with 13 bases in between. This CDR3 is built from 12 residues. From germline, CDR1 is LNHDA and CDR2 SQIVND (reference sequence). The sequence came from a human donor who received a combined kidney and bone marrow transplant. The source was CD8+ T cells from blood, collected before the transplant. The chain is built from TRBV19 and TRBJ2-1; TRBD2 might be the D (6 bases). CDR3 protein: CATTLGGNEQFF. The CDR3 coding sequence is TGTGCCACGACGCTGGGGGGCAATGAGCAGTTCTTC. Full variable domain (missing parts from reference TRBV19 and TRBJ2-1): DGGITQSPKYLFRKEGQNVTLSCEQNLNHDAMYWYRQDPGQGLRLIYYSQIVNDFQKGDIAEGYSVSREKKESFPLTVTSAQKNPTAFYLCATTLGGNEQFFGPGTRLTVL.